The rows below give T cell receptor beta chains drawn from one sample of a study of blood T cell repertoires in COVID-19. Using immunoSEQ multiplex PCR, the repertoire was profiled, and TCRdb retains in-frame clones only, with some absent. Among roughly 150,000 clones listed, roughly 80% were seen once. Sequencing was carried out using peripheral blood. The receptors stem from a man aged 65 to 79 with active or convalescent COVID-19. Both conserved end residues are part of each CDR3. The order of the fields is J gene, clone size, D gene, V gene, CDR3 length, CDR3 protein, CDR3 DNA. A D gene is named only where the DNA matches it firmly. Size values are once, few and many counts, or a class for expanded clones, and some rows have none.

j_gene: TRBJ2-5; abundance: NA; d_gene: NA; v_gene: TRBV7-9; len: 15; CDR3aa: CASSLGRGRQETQYF; CDR3nt: TGTGCCAGCAGCTTAGGGCGGGGGCGGCAAGAGACCCAGTACTTC
j_gene: TRBJ2-7; abundance: NA; d_gene: NA; v_gene: TRBV18; len: 14; CDR3aa: CASSHPDKGHEQYF; CDR3nt: TGTGCCAGCTCACACCCGGACAAGGGGCACGAGCAGTACTTC
j_gene: TRBJ1-3; abundance: NA; d_gene: NA; v_gene: TRBV5-4; len: 15; CDR3aa: CASSLMGQSGNTIYF; CDR3nt: TGTGCCAGCAGCTTAATGGGGCAATCTGGAAACACCATATATTTT
j_gene: TRBJ2-7; abundance: NA; d_gene: NA; v_gene: TRBV9; len: 13; CDR3aa: CASSGGLDNEQYF; CDR3nt: TGTGCCAGCAGCGGGGGGCTAGACAACGAGCAGTACTTC
j_gene: TRBJ2-1; abundance: NA; d_gene: NA; v_gene: TRBV20-1; len: 10; CDR3aa: CSARLNEQFF; CDR3nt: TGCAGTGCTAGACTCAATGAGCAGTTCTTC
j_gene: TRBJ1-5; abundance: once; d_gene: NA; v_gene: TRBV5-8; len: 16; CDR3aa: CASSLGQTLRNQPQHF; CDR3nt: TGTGCCAGCAGCTTGGGGCAGACTCTTCGCAATCAGCCCCAGCATTTT
j_gene: TRBJ1-1; abundance: NA; d_gene: NA; v_gene: TRBV3-1/TRBV3-2; len: 16; CDR3aa: CASSQDGGRGKDEAFF; CDR3nt: TGTGCCAGCAGCCAAGATGGCGGGCGCGGTAAGGATGAAGCTTTCTTT
j_gene: TRBJ1-2; abundance: NA; d_gene: NA; v_gene: TRBV18; len: 15; CDR3aa: CASSPRPRSLYGYTF; CDR3nt: TGTGCCAGCTCACCCCGCCCACGAAGCCTGTATGGCTACACCTTC
j_gene: TRBJ2-6; abundance: NA; d_gene: NA; v_gene: TRBV18; len: 18; CDR3aa: CASSPNSPGNSGANVLTF; CDR3nt: TGTGCCAGCTCACCAAACTCCCCAGGGAACTCTGGGGCCAACGTCCTGACTTTC
j_gene: TRBJ1-2; abundance: NA; d_gene: TRBD1; v_gene: TRBV19; len: 16; CDR3aa: CASTNRQGNEGYGYTF; CDR3nt: TGTGCCAGTACCAACCGACAGGGGAACGAGGGCTATGGCTACACCTTC
j_gene: TRBJ1-2; abundance: few; d_gene: NA; v_gene: TRBV10-3; len: 14; CDR3aa: CAIWAGPGNYGYTF; CDR3nt: TGTGCCATCTGGGCCGGACCGGGAAACTATGGCTACACCTTC
j_gene: TRBJ1-6; abundance: once; d_gene: NA; v_gene: TRBV25-1; len: 13; CDR3aa: CASSEGHRGRFFF; CDR3nt: TGTGCCAGCAGTGAAGGACACCGCGGCAGGTTTTTTTTT
j_gene: TRBJ2-5; abundance: NA; d_gene: NA; v_gene: TRBV7-8; len: 14; CDR3aa: CASSRNGGLETQYF; CDR3nt: TGTGCCAGCAGCCGTAACGGGGGTTTGGAGACCCAGTACTTC
j_gene: TRBJ2-2; abundance: NA; d_gene: TRBD2; v_gene: TRBV11-3; len: 15; CDR3aa: CASSLGGGNTGELFF; CDR3nt: TGTGCCAGCAGCTTAGGCGGGGGGAACACCGGGGAGCTGTTTTTT
j_gene: TRBJ1-4; abundance: few; d_gene: NA; v_gene: TRBV21-1; len: 17; CDR3aa: CATPAVVRSATNEKLFF; CDR3nt: TGTGCCACCCCGGCAGTGGTGAGGTCCGCAACTAATGAAAAACTGTTTTTT
j_gene: TRBJ2-1; abundance: NA; d_gene: NA; v_gene: TRBV12-3/TRBV12-4; len: 12; CDR3aa: CASRSTAGEQFF; CDR3nt: TGTGCCAGCAGATCGACAGCAGGTGAGCAGTTCTTC
j_gene: TRBJ1-4; abundance: NA; d_gene: TRBD1; v_gene: TRBV23-1; len: 14; CDR3aa: CASGHRGRHEKLFF; CDR3nt: TGCGCCAGCGGCCACAGGGGTCGGCATGAAAAACTGTTTTTT
j_gene: TRBJ2-7; abundance: once; d_gene: NA; v_gene: TRBV6-5; len: 14; CDR3aa: CASSPANRAYEQYF; CDR3nt: TGTGCCAGCAGCCCAGCGAACCGTGCGTACGAGCAGTACTTC
j_gene: TRBJ2-7; abundance: NA; d_gene: NA; v_gene: TRBV6-5; len: 13; CDR3aa: CASSYSRRYEQYF; CDR3nt: TGTGCCAGCAGTTACTCGCGTCGATACGAGCAGTACTTC
j_gene: TRBJ2-2; abundance: NA; d_gene: TRBD1; v_gene: TRBV28; len: 16; CDR3aa: CASSFFTGDITGELFF; CDR3nt: TGTGCCAGCAGTTTTTTTACAGGGGATATCACCGGGGAGCTGTTTTTT